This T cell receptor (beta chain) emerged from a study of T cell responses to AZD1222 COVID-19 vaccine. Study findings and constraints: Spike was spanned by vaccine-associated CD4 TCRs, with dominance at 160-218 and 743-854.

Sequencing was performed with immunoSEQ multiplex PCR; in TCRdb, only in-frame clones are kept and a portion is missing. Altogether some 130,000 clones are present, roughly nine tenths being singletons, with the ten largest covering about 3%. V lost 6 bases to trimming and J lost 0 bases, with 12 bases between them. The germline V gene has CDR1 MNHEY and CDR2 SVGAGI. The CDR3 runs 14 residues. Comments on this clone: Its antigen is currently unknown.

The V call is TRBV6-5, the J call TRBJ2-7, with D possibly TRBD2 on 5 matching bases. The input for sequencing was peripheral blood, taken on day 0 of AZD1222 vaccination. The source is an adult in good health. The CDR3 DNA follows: TGTGCCAGCAGCGGGAATAGCAACTCCTACGAGCAGTACTTC. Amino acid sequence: CASSGNSNSYEQYF.